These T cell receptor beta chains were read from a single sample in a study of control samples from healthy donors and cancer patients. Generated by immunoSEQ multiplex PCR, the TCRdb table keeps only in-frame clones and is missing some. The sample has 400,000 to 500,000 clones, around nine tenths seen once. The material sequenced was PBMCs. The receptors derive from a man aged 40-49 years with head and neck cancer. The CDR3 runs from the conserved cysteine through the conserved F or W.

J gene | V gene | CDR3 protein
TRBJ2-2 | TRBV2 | CASSRRENTGELFF
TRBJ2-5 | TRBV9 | CASSNRLAGPQETQYF
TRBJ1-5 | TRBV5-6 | CASSPWTGGFNQPQHF
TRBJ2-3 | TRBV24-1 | CATSDQTGSPDTQYF
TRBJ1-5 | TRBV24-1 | CATSAGFVHQPQHF
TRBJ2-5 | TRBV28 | CASSLQWAGGKETQYF
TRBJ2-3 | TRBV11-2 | CASSPRLAGSDTDTQYF
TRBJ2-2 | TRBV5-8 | CASSGGFDTGELFF
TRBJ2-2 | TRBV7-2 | CASSAPGLAGSGELFF
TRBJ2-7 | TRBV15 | CATSREKGESEQYF
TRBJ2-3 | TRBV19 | CASSSQTSTDTQYF
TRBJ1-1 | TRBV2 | CASRVTGNSEAFF
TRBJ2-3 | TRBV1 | CTSSHIPPERRTDTQYF
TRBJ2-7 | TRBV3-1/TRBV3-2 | CASSRLGVGTYEQYF
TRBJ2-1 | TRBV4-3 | CASSQDGPSGGRNEQFF
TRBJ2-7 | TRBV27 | CASRPLTGLPEQYF
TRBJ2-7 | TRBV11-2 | CASSLERKGYEQYF
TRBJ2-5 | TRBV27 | CASSLRRDETQYF
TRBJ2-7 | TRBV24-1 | CATSDSTAYEQYF
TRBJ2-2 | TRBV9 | CASSRDRNAGELFF
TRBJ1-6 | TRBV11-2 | CASRPYRNNSPLHF
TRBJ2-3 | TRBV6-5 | CASSLTGPTDTQYF
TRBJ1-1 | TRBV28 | CASVMTEAFF
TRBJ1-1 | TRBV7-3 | CASSLESVNTEAFF
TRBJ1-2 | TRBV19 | CASSIAGQSRDYGYTF
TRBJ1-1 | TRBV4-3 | CASSQDRFGVTNTEAFF
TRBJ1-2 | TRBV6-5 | CASSYSNRGQGYTF
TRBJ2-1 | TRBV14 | CASSQEGWANEQFF
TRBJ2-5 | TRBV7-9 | CASSLQETQYF
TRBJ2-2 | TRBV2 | CASSSTSGGNTGELFF
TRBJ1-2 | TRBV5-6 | CASSLRSPTRLGGYTF
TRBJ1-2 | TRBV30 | CARKDDGGYGYTF
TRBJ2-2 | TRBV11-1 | CASSLRGGVTGELFF
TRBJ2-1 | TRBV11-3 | CASSSGTSGAYNEQFF
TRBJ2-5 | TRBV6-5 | CASSSTMGGGQETQYF
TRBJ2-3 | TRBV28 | CASRPTTDTQYF
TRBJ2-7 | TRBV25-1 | CASSFLPHEQYF
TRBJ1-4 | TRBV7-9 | CASSQGDRVEKLFF
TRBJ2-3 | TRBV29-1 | CSVKGLAGAGLGTDTQYF
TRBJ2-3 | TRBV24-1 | CATSRTQYF
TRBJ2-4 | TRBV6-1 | CASSDPPPGGAKNIQYF
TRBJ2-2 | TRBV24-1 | CATSDPSGRNTGELFF
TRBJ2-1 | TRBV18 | CASASYLAGTVNEQFF
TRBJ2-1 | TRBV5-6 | CASSPLASGGREQFF
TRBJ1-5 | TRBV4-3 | CASSQEVNSNQPQHF
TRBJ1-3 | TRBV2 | CASNNPGNTIYF
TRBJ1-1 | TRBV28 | CASSLGPGTEAFF
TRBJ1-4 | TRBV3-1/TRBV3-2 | CASSSQGFSNEKLFF
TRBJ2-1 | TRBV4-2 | CASSQSLAGVEQFF
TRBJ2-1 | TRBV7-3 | CASSLGQAIGDEQFF
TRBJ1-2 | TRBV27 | CASSSGGRNYGYTF
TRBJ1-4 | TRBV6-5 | CASRPREGGVEKLFF
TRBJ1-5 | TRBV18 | CASSPSEARGSEQPQHF